Sequencing of this T cell receptor (beta chain) was carried out in a study of Graves' ophthalmopathy and Graves' hyperthyroidism. CDR1 and CDR2 from the germline V gene are MGHDK and SYGVNS. The CDR3 is 14 amino acids. V gave up 4 bases and J gave up 0 bases, with 7 bases separating them. With respect to this clonotype: What it recognizes is unknown.

RNA transcripts were the template, and TCR beta CDR3 regions were amplified from them. HTBI primers primed a first-round RT-PCR, and a second-round multiplex PCR followed. Each CDR3 protein is one row after TCRdb ran MiXCR on the multiplex PCR reads. This table has over 650,000 distinct CDR3 sequences, roughly 39% appearing once. Establishment of the diagnosis relied upon clinical symptoms, serum thyroxine, TRAb, thyroid ultrasound and orbital computed tomography. PBMCs were obtained from about 9.4 ml of fresh peripheral blood. General study results and limits: Most expanded clonotypes in thyroid above 0.001 frequency also showed up in blood.

The chain links TRBV25-1 to TRBJ1-5, with D uncertain. This TCR came from an adult man with Graves' ophthalmopathy. Sequenced material: peripheral blood. CDR3 in DNA: TGTGCCAGCAGTGCTAGGGTTAGCAATCAGCCCCAGCATTTT. Translated, it gives CASSARVSNQPQHF.